Below, 4 T cell receptor beta chains from the same sample are listed, as sequenced in a study of CD8 T cells in Susac syndrome. With random hexamers, reverse transcription was performed on roughly 0.45 to 1 ug of RNA. TCRdb independently ran MiXCR on the immunoSEQ multiplex PCR reads; one entry per CDR3 protein. The data show under 150,000 distinct CDR3 sequences, about 95% seen once. Sequencing was performed on CD4+ T cells from PBMCs. These receptor sequences come from a human donor with Susac syndrome.

This clonotype came up a few times. V is TRBV6-1 and J is TRBJ2-7; possible D gene TRBD2, 6 bases. In germline, CDR1 is MNHNS, CDR2 SASEGT. Trimming took 6 bases from V and 1 from J, leaving 19 bases between them. The CDR3 contains 16 residues. The CDR3 coding sequence is TGTGCCAGCAGAAAGTCCTCGGGGGTAGTATCCTACGAGCAGTACTTC. Translation: CASRKSSGVVSYEQYF.

The V and J genes are TRBV6-5 and TRBJ1-6, with TRBD1 matching over 9 bases. Unmatched junction bases numbered 7, after V lost 1 base and J lost 9 bases. The germline V gene encodes CDR1 MNHEY and CDR2 SVGAGI. The CDR3 runs 16 residues. CDR3 region: CASSYLALDRGSPLHF. Here the CDR3 DNA reads TGTGCCAGCAGTTACTTAGCTTTGGACAGGGGTTCACCCCTCCACTTT.

The chain carries TRBV9 and TRBJ2-7; D ambiguous. The CDR3 is 14 amino acids. V lost 1 base to trimming and J lost 3 bases, with 11 bases between them. Germline CDR1 is SGDLS and CDR2 is YYNGEE. CDR3 protein: CASSVLPGDYEQYF. CDR3 DNA sequence: TGTGCCAGCAGCGTATTGCCAGGAGACTACGAGCAGTACTTC. Variable domain in full (rest from reference TRBV9 and TRBJ2-7): DSGVTQTPKHLITATGQRVTLRCSPRSGDLSVYWYQQSLDQGLQFLIQYYNGEERAKGNILERFSAQQFPDLHSELNLSSLELGDSALYFCASSVLPGDYEQYFGPGTRLTVT.

This chain links TRBV7-9 with TRBJ2-7, with D tentatively TRBD1 (6 bases). This CDR3 comprises 11 residues. Trimming stripped 7 bases from V and 7 bases from J, with 11 bases between. Germline loops: CDR1 SEHNR, CDR2 FQNEAQ (reference sequence). CDR3 bases: TGTGCCAGCACAAGACAGGCAGAGCAGTACTTC. Translating gives CASTRQAEQYF.